This TCR beta chain was observed in a study of cytomegalovirus exposure and HLA in healthy donors. This CDR3 comprises 14 residues. The V gene's germline CDR1 is MDHEN and CDR2 SYDVKM. V was pared by 5 bases and J by 7 bases, with 10 bases of the junction left unmatched. Both 60 Vbeta primers and 13 Jbeta primers went into the PCR. Profiled with immunoSEQ multiplex PCR; TCRdb holds only in-frame clones, not every one. The sample lists about 130,000 clones; approximately 80% were seen once. Study findings and constraints: A missense DCLRE1C variant was associated with V- and J-gene trimming of TCR beta chains in a later analysis, and an independent cohort replicated the association. In vitro work confirmed that a few CMV-associated chains recognize CMV antigens.

As to this clone: Antigen unknown.

Healthy bone marrow donors made up the donors. The sequenced sample was PBMCs. The TCR comes from a man aged 50-59 years in good health and CMV-seronegative. The gene calls are TRBV28 and TRBJ2-5; 7 bases are shared with TRBD1. The CDR3 spells CASSPTGPGRTQYF. In nucleotides, the CDR3 is TGTGCCAGCAGTCCGACAGGGCCGGGGCGGACCCAGTACTTC.